The 29 T cell receptor beta chains reported below all come from one sample, sequenced in a study of T cells in Graves' hyperthyroidism and ophthalmopathy. RNA transcripts yielded amplified TCR beta CDR3 regions. HTBI primers were used for first-round RT-PCR of the TCR CDR3. One entry per CDR3 protein, called by TCRdb with MiXCR from the multiplex PCR reads. The sample holds approximately 560,000 distinct CDR3 sequences, 40% to 55% seen once. Material for sequencing was peripheral blood or thyroid tissue (not recorded which). The source of these receptors is a young woman with Graves' hyperthyroidism.

This clonotype was found a few times. The chain recombines TRBV29-1 with TRBJ1-5, with 9 bases identical to TRBD1. Germline lookup yields CDR1 SQVTM and CDR2 ANQGSEA. V shed 7 bases, J shed 2 bases, and the junction held 9 bases outside the gene matches. The CDR3 is 15 residues long. The CDR3 bases are TGCAGCGCTAGACAGGGGGAGCTTGGCAATCAGCCCCAGCATTTT. Amino acids: CSARQGELGNQPQHF.

This chain uses TRBV7-9 with TRBJ1-1; D is undetermined. CDR1 and CDR2 (germline): SEHNR, FQNEAQ (reference sequence). Trimming took off 1 base at V and 4 bases at J, with 10 bases between the two ends. The CDR3 is 14 residues long. CDR3 DNA sequence: TGTGCCAGCAGCTTAGACGGGAGTAGCACTGAAGCTTTCTTT. Encoded protein: CASSLDGSSTEAFF. The variable domain in full, with the rest retrieved from reference TRBV7-9 and TRBJ1-1, is DTGVSQNPRHKITKRGQNVTFRCDPISEHNRLYWYRQTLGQGPEFLTYFQNEAQLEKSRLLSDRFSAERPKGSFSTLEIQRTEQGDSAMYLCASSLDGSSTEAFFGQGTRLTVV.

The genes are TRBV19 and TRBJ1-6, with 7 bases that match TRBD1. This CDR3 spans 11 amino acids. V gave up 10 bases and J gave up 14 bases; unmatched junction bases: 8. Germline CDR1 LNHDA, CDR2 SQIVND (reference sequence). The CDR3 loop reads CATMTGMALHF. As DNA, the CDR3 is TGTGCCACCATGACAGGGATGGCCCTCCACTTT.

This chain connects TRBV7-9 to TRBJ1-5, with D possibly TRBD1 on 6 matching bases. The CDR3 is 14 amino acids. The germline V gene has CDR1 SEHNR and CDR2 FQNEAQ (reference sequence). The V end lost 5 bases, the J end lost 3 bases, and 11 bases lay between the germline ends. The CDR3 sequence is CASSLQGFNQPQHF. The CDR3, as DNA: TGTGCCAGCAGCCTGCAGGGGTTCAATCAGCCCCAGCATTTT.

This chain links TRBV29-1 with TRBJ2-7; 10 positions agree with TRBD2. The CDR3 has 13 amino acids. CDR1 SQVTM and CDR2 ANQGSEA come from the germline V gene. Written as DNA, the CDR3 is TGCAGTGGTCGGACTAGCGGCTCGTACGAGCAGTACTTC. It is translated as CSGRTSGSYEQYF.

The rearrangement uses TRBV20-1 and TRBJ1-6; possibly TRBD1 for D (6 bases). The germline V and J ends were trimmed by 0 bases and 8 bases, with 17 bases remaining between them. The CDR3 covers 16 residues. CDR1 and CDR2 from the germline V gene are DFQATT and SNEGSKA (reference sequence). The CDR3 DNA is TGCAGTGCTAGAGATACTGCTCAAAGGGGGGATTCACCCCTCCACTTT. Translating it yields CSARDTAQRGDSPLHF.

The J gene is TRBJ2-5, the V gene TRBV7-6; D perhaps matches TRBD2 (7 bases). There are 17 residues in the CDR3. Germline CDR1 reads SGHVS; CDR2 reads FNYEAQ. The V end was cut by 4 bases, the J end by 5 bases, with 23 bases between. CDR3: CASSSRLAHIQGETQYF. The CDR3 DNA is TGTGCCAGCAGCTCCCGACTAGCACACATCCAGGGGGAGACCCAGTACTTC. Supplemented by reference TRBV7-6 and TRBJ2-5, the full variable domain reads GAGVSQSPRYKVTKRGQDVALRCDPISGHVSLYWYRQALGQGPEFLTYFNYEAQQDKSGLPNDRFSAERPEGSISTLTIQRTEQRDSAMYRCASSSRLAHIQGETQYFGPGTRLLVL.

CDR3 region: CASSERGGGETQYF. The DNA of the CDR3 is TGTGCCAGCAGTGAAAGGGGTGGGGGGGAGACCCAGTACTTC. The chain has TRBV2 and TRBJ2-5, with D possibly TRBD2 on 6 matching bases. The CDR3 runs to 14 residues. In germline, CDR1 is SNHLY, CDR2 FYNNEI. V was pared by 2 bases and J by 5 bases, with 12 bases between.

To note about this clonotype: This may be a read error: a much more frequent sequence differs by one nucleotide. This chain joins TRBV20-1 and TRBJ1-2; D is unclear. Germline V gives CDR1 DFQATT, CDR2 SNEGSKA (reference sequence). The CDR3 is made up of 14 amino acids. V was pared by 0 bases and J by 8 bases, with 16 bases between. The CDR3 sequence: CSARDPRESAGYTF. Here the CDR3 DNA reads TGCAGTGCTAGAGATCCAAGGGAATCGGCAGGCTACACCTTC.

At least ten counts were recorded for this clonotype. The rearrangement uses TRBV7-9 and TRBJ1-5; 9 bases align to TRBD1. Germline V gene sequence: CDR1 SEHNR, CDR2 FQNEAQ (reference sequence). V lost 5 bases, J lost 5 bases, and 1 base stayed unmatched. The CDR3 loop spans 13 amino acids. CDR3 nucleotides: TGTGCCAGCAGCCGGACAGGGGATCAGCCCCAGCATTTT. Its protein product is CASSRTGDQPQHF.

V is TRBV7-3 and J is TRBJ2-5, with 7 bases aligning to TRBD1. Germline V gene sequence: CDR1 SGHTA, CDR2 FQGTGA. The J segment lost 7 bases and the V segment lost 4 bases, leaving 9 bases of the junction unmatched. The CDR3 length is 14 residues. The CDR3 spells CASSSIRGQGTQYF. The CDR3 coding sequence is TGTGCCAGCAGCTCAATTAGGGGGCAGGGGACCCAGTACTTC.

This clonotype was picked up a small number of times. The chain employs TRBV19 and TRBJ2-2; no reliable D call. The CDR3 is made up of 11 amino acids. Germline V gene sequence: CDR1 LNHDA, CDR2 SQIVND (reference sequence). V lost 9 bases to trimming and J lost 3 bases, with 5 bases between them. The CDR3 DNA follows: TGTGCCAGCCCTGACACCGGGGAGCTGTTTTTT. Its protein is CASPDTGELFF.

The chain has TRBV24-1 and TRBJ2-7; 12 bases are a match to TRBD1. Germline assignment: CDR1 KGHDR and CDR2 SFDVKD. Trimming cost V 4 bases and J 5 bases; bases outside gene matches: 11. CDR3 length: 17 amino acids. The CDR3 sequence is CATSDRTSGTGGNEQYF. The CDR3 DNA follows: TGTGCCACCAGTGACAGAACTAGCGGGACAGGGGGCAACGAGCAGTACTTC.

V is TRBV7-9 and J is TRBJ1-2; no clear D gene. CDR3 length: 13 residues. The germline CDR1 and CDR2 sequences are SEHNR and FQNEAQ (reference sequence). V was pared by 5 bases and J by 4 bases, with 11 bases between. The CDR3 coding sequence is TGTGCCAGCAGCCAAGGCCCTTCCTATGGCTACACCTTC. This encodes CASSQGPSYGYTF.

This chain connects TRBV13 to TRBJ1-6; D uncertain. Germline V lookup: CDR1 PRHDT, CDR2 FYEKMQ (reference sequence). CDR3 length: 14 amino acids. Trimming cost V 5 bases and J 9 bases, with 14 bases left between them. This CDR3 is CASSPRLRRSPLHF. The CDR3 region has the DNA TGTGCCAGCAGCCCACGTCTAAGGCGTTCACCCCTCCACTTT.

This clonotype has at least ten counts. The CDR3 DNA reads TGTGCCATCAGTGAAGGGACGGGGATTAATTCACCCCTCCACTTT. This gives the protein CAISEGTGINSPLHF. The chain is built from TRBV10-3 and TRBJ1-6; possible D gene TRBD1, 5 bases. The CDR3 runs to 15 residues. Germline CDR1 and CDR2: ENHRY and SYGVKD. The V end was cut by 3 bases, the J end by 6 bases, with 12 bases between.

The rearrangement joins TRBV20-1 to TRBJ2-2; D is undetermined. Germline V CDR1 and CDR2: DFQATT, SNEGSKA (reference sequence). This CDR3 spans 14 amino acids. V was pared by 6 bases and J by 1 base, with 12 bases between. The CDR3 nucleotides read TGCAGTGCCGGTGGAGAAGAGAACACCGGGGAGCTGTTTTTT. Protein: CSAGGEENTGELFF.

The table lists this clonotype with a few counts. The CDR3 reads CASSLPTSGSRETQYF. DNA for the CDR3: TGTGCCAGCAGCTTACCGACTAGCGGGAGTAGGGAGACCCAGTACTTC. The J gene is TRBJ2-5, the V gene TRBV7-9; 12 nucleotides align to TRBD2. Germline CDR1 reads SEHNR; CDR2 reads FQNEAQ (reference sequence). The CDR3 covers 16 residues. The junction had 6 bases not matched to a gene; V was cut back by 2 bases and J by 5 bases.

This clonotype was recorded at least ten times. The rearrangement joins TRBV10-3 to TRBJ1-4; possible D gene TRBD1, 5 bases. V was clipped by 2 bases and J by 0 bases, with 7 bases between them. The CDR3 spans 15 residues. From germline, CDR1 is ENHRY and CDR2 SYGVKD. Here the CDR3 DNA reads TGTGCCATCAGTGAGGGGGGTGCAACTAATGAAAAACTGTTTTTT. Translated, it gives CAISEGGATNEKLFF.

The V call is TRBV7-2, the J call TRBJ1-5; D is possibly TRBD1 (5 bases). The CDR3 has 15 amino acids. Germline assignment: CDR1 SGHTA and CDR2 FQGNSA. Deletions cut 0 bases from V and 4 bases from J, with 10 bases between. DNA of the CDR3: TGTGCCAGCAGCTTAGCGGGACTGCAGAATCAGCCCCAGCATTTT. Translating gives CASSLAGLQNQPQHF.

This clonotype was recorded a few times. V is TRBV19 and J is TRBJ2-7, with 8 bases that match TRBD1. Germline CDR1 and CDR2: LNHDA and SQIVND (reference sequence). This CDR3 region has 15 residues. The junction had 10 bases not matched to a gene; V was cut back by 5 bases and J by 4 bases. CDR3: CASSDRGQGQYEQYF. The CDR3 DNA reads as TGTGCCAGTAGTGACCGAGGACAGGGTCAGTACGAGCAGTACTTC.

On this clonotype: Likely a read error: the CDR3 ends without its conserved phenylalanine or tryptophan. The DNA is omitted, as the CDR3 cannot be located on it reliably, and the CDR3 follows TCRdb's listing. The chain links TRBV2 to TRBJ1-6. Termini included, the CDR3 measures 10 amino acids. Looked up from germline, CDR1 is SNHLY and CDR2 is FYNNEI. The CDR3 sequence is CASSETTANY.

A remark on this clonotype: An end of the junction does not agree with germline; a read error may underlie this. This chain links TRBV7-9 with TRBJ1-6; D is ambiguous. The CDR3 is 16 residues long. Per germline, CDR1 SEHNR and CDR2 FQNEAQ (reference sequence). This chain's CDR3 is CASTLRTVSYNSPLHF. The CDR3, as DNA: TGTGCCAGCACCTTACGGACGGTCTCCTATAATTCACCCCTCCACTTT.

This clonotype was counted only a few times. The chain is built from TRBV7-9 and TRBJ1-1, with 7 bases lining up with TRBD1. The V and J ends lost 4 bases and 7 bases, in that order; junction bases with no gene match: 3. CDR3 length: 12 residues. Germline V CDR1 and CDR2: SEHNR, FQNEAQ (reference sequence). The CDR3 is CASSSGQDEAFF. The CDR3 bases are TGTGCCAGCAGCTCAGGACAGGATGAAGCTTTCTTT.

This clonotype was found many times. The V and J genes are TRBV29-1 and TRBJ2-7; D gene unclear. This CDR3 has 11 residues. The V end was cut by 7 bases, the J end by 2 bases, with 9 bases between. The germline gives CDR1 SQVTM, CDR2 ANQGSEA. In DNA, the CDR3 is TGCAGCGCCTCCCTGGCCTACGAGCAGTACTTC. Its translation: CSASLAYEQYF.

The chain couples TRBV29-1 to TRBJ2-5, with D perhaps TRBD2 (5 bases). There are 13 residues in the CDR3. The V and J ends lost 8 bases and 2 bases respectively, with 15 bases between them. Germline values: CDR1 SQVTM, CDR2 ANQGSEA. The CDR3 here is CSPRWRAQETQYF. CDR3 bases: TGCAGCCCCCGATGGCGGGCACAAGAGACCCAGTACTTC. The full variable domain, its missing parts supplied by reference TRBV29-1 and TRBJ2-5, is SAVISQKPSRDICQRGTSLTIQCQVDSQVTMMFWYRQQPGQSLTLIATANQGSEATYESGFVIDKFPISRPNLTFSTLTVSNMSPEDSSIYLCSPRWRAQETQYFGPGTRLLVL.

This clonotype turned up a few times. The chain links TRBV29-1 to TRBJ2-7; D is possibly TRBD1 (5 bases). The germline gives CDR1 SQVTM, CDR2 ANQGSEA. Trimming left V 7 bases short and J 0 bases short, with 13 bases between. This CDR3 has 13 amino acids. CDR3 sequence reads: CSAGHSRSYEQYF. CDR3 bases: TGCAGCGCCGGACACTCCCGCTCCTACGAGCAGTACTTC.

V and J are TRBV20-1 and TRBJ1-6; D call uncertain. Germline CDR1 DFQATT, CDR2 SNEGSKA (reference sequence). V lost 3 bases and J lost 7, with 10 bases in between. The CDR3 spans 13 residues. The DNA for the CDR3 is TGCAGTGCTAGCAGTAACGGCAATTCACCCCTCCACTTT. This sequence encodes CSASSNGNSPLHF.

The chain has TRBV9 and TRBJ2-3; 7 bases agree with TRBD2. The junction had 9 bases not matched to a gene; V was cut back by 4 bases and J by 1 base. The germline CDR1 and CDR2 sequences are SGDLS and YYNGEE. CDR3 length: 16 residues. For the CDR3, the DNA is TGTGCCAGCAGCCTAACCCCACGGGAGGGCACAGATACGCAGTATTTT. Translation gives CASSLTPREGTDTQYF. The whole variable domain, filled in from reference TRBV9 and TRBJ2-3, reads DSGVTQTPKHLITATGQRVTLRCSPRSGDLSVYWYQQSLDQGLQFLIQYYNGEERAKGNILERFSAQQFPDLHSELNLSSLELGDSALYFCASSLTPREGTDTQYFGPGTRLTVL.